The 20 T cell receptor beta chains in this list originate from one sample, sequenced in a study of T cells after yellow fever vaccination. TCRdb re-called the 5' RACE reads with MiXCR, one entry per CDR3 protein. The sample contains hundreds of thousands of distinct CDR3 sequences, 12% of which appear only once. The specimen comprised PBMCs, sampled on the day of the yellow fever booster vaccination. All receptors derive from a man aged 30-40 years who received the YFV17D yellow fever vaccine.

This chain uses TRBV10-2 with TRBJ1-3, with 9 nucleotides matching TRBD1. CDR3 size: 17 residues. The trim removed 4 bases at V and 0 bases at J, leaving 7 bases unmatched. Germline CDR1 reads WSHSY; CDR2 reads SAAADI. CDR3 in DNA: TGCGCCAGCAGTGTTTCGGGACAGGGTACCTCTGGAAACACCATATATTTT. It encodes CASSVSGQGTSGNTIYF.

This clonotype was detected once. This chain uses TRBV11-2 with TRBJ2-4; TRBD1 agrees at 9 bases. The CDR3 is made up of 13 amino acids. CDR1 is SGHAT, CDR2 FQNNGV, per germline. With V trimmed by 8 bases and J by 9 bases, 8 bases remained unmatched. The CDR3 coding sequence is TGTGCCAGCGGACAGGGGCCCCCAACCATTCAGTACTTC. Its protein is CASGQGPPTIQYF.

The chain has TRBV24-1 and TRBJ2-5, with D possibly matching TRBD2 (5 bases). This CDR3 is 16 amino acids long. CDR1 and CDR2 (germline): KGHDR, SFDVKD. Trimming left V 1 base short and J 5 bases short, with 16 bases between. This chain's CDR3 is CATSDFVRGSGETQYF. The DNA of the CDR3 is TGTGCCACCAGTGATTTCGTACGAGGGTCGGGGGAGACCCAGTACTTC.

This clonotype was observed a few times. The chain links TRBV7-9 to TRBJ2-5, with D maybe TRBD2 (5 bases). The V end lost 3 bases, the J end lost 4 bases, and 15 bases lay between the germline ends. Germline loops: CDR1 SEHNR, CDR2 FQNEAQ (reference sequence). The CDR3 runs to 15 residues. The CDR3 bases are TGTGCCAGCAGCTTCATACTCATCGGAGGAGAGACCCAGTACTTC. Protein: CASSFILIGGETQYF.

This chain connects TRBV25-1 to TRBJ2-2; D is undetermined. CDR3 length: 15 amino acids. The V end was cut by 5 bases, the J end by 6 bases, with 16 bases between. CDR1 is MGHDK and CDR2 is SYGVNS in the germline V gene. CDR3 in amino acids: CASSRARDFSGELFF. The CDR3 nucleotides are TGTGCCAGCAGTCGAGCGAGAGATTTTTCCGGGGAGCTGTTTTTT.

CDR3 bases: TGTGCCAGCAGCCCCCGAGCGGGATCGGTCGCAGATACGCAGTATTTT. It translates to CASSPRAGSVADTQYF. This chain uses TRBV9 with TRBJ2-3; 7 bases map to TRBD2. Trimming removed 4 bases from V and 4 bases from J; junction bases left unmatched: 12. Germline V gene data show CDR1 as SGDLS and CDR2 as YYNGEE. There are 16 residues in the CDR3. Full variable domain (remainder filled in from reference TRBV9 and TRBJ2-3): DSGVTQTPKHLITATGQRVTLRCSPRSGDLSVYWYQQSLDQGLQFLIQYYNGEERAKGNILERFSAQQFPDLHSELNLSSLELGDSALYFCASSPRAGSVADTQYFGPGTRLTVL.

This clonotype has ten or more counts. The CDR3 DNA is TGCGCCAGTAAGATAGGGGCGGGAGCTCAAGAGACCCAGTACTTC. Encoded protein: CASKIGAGAQETQYF. The chain carries TRBV5-1 and TRBJ2-5; TRBD2 aligns across 7 bases. Germline CDR1 SGHRS, CDR2 YFSETQ. The CDR3 is 15 amino acids. J was trimmed by 2 bases and V by 8 bases; bases with no gene match: 12. Full variable domain (missing parts from reference TRBV5-1 and TRBJ2-5): KAGVTQTPRYLIKTRGQQVTLSCSPISGHRSVSWYQQTPGQGLQFLFEYFSETQRNKGNFPGRFSGRQFSNSRSEMNVSTLELGDSALYLCASKIGAGAQETQYFGPGTRLLVL.

The V and J genes are TRBV11-2 and TRBJ2-5, with 9 bases aligning to TRBD1. The CDR3 contains 18 residues. Germline CDR1 reads SGHAT; CDR2 reads FQNNGV. With V trimmed by 1 base and J by 2 bases, 11 bases remained unmatched. CDR3 amino acids: CASSLGGTGYPRQETQYF. The CDR3, as DNA: TGTGCCAGCAGCTTAGGCGGGACAGGGTACCCAAGGCAAGAGACCCAGTACTTC.

V gene TRBV6-2 or TRBV6-3 combines with J gene TRBJ2-1; TRBD2 matches 10 bases. From germline, CDR1 is MNHEY and CDR2 SVGEGT. The V and J ends lost 1 base and 6 bases, in that order; junction bases with no gene match: 6. The CDR3 length is 16 residues. CDR3 loop: CASSYLAGGRFNEQFF. CDR3 DNA: TGTGCCAGCAGTTACTTAGCGGGAGGTCGTTTCAATGAGCAGTTCTTC.

The rearrangement links TRBV27 to TRBJ2-7; possible D gene TRBD2, 6 bases. The CDR3 extends over 16 amino acids. Trimming cost V 0 bases and J 7 bases, with 19 bases left between them. The germline CDR1 and CDR2 sequences are MNHEY and SMNVEV (reference sequence). The CDR3 region has the DNA TGTGCCAGCAGTTTATCTATATCGGCGGGAACCGTAGAGCAGTACTTC. This gives the protein CASSLSISAGTVEQYF.

This clonotype was seen only a few times. The chain carries TRBV3-1 and TRBJ1-4, with 10 positions matching TRBD1. CDR1 is LGHDT, CDR2 YNNKEL, per germline (reference sequence). The CDR3 is 12 residues long. Trimming cost V 1 base and J 13 bases; bases outside gene matches: 0. This CDR3 is CASSQGDRGLFF. The CDR3 DNA sequence: TGTGCCAGCAGCCAAGGGGACAGGGGACTGTTTTTT.

This chain joins TRBV5-1 and TRBJ2-1; 10 bases line up with TRBD1. Looked up from germline, CDR1 is SGHRS and CDR2 is YFSETQ. This CDR3 contains 16 residues. After removal of 3 bases from V and 6 bases from J, the junction contained 9 bases not matched to a gene. The CDR3 DNA follows: TGCGCCAGCAGCTGGACGGGGACAGGGGCCGGCAATGAGCAGTTCTTC. Protein sequence: CASSWTGTGAGNEQFF.

The J gene is TRBJ2-1, the V gene TRBV7-2, with 16 nucleotides matching TRBD2. The CDR3 totals 17 residues. Germline trimming cut 4 bases from V and 8 bases from J; bases unmatched to any gene: 8. Per the germline V gene, CDR1 is SGHTA and CDR2 is FQGNSA. The CDR3 DNA reads as TGTGCCAGCAGCTCGGGGACTAGCGGGAGGGCCTTGGATGAGCAGTTCTTC. It translates to CASSSGTSGRALDEQFF. Combining the CDR3 with reference TRBV7-2 and TRBJ2-1 gives the whole variable domain GAGVSQSPSNKVTEKGKDVELRCDPISGHTALYWYRQSLGQGLEFLIYFQGNSAPDKSGLPSDRFSAERTGGSVSTLTIQRTQQEDSAVYLCASSSGTSGRALDEQFFGPGTRLTVL.

This clonotype occurred a few times. J is TRBJ2-5 and V is TRBV21-1. TRBV21-1 is labeled a pseudogene. This CDR3 is 15 amino acids long. CDR3 sequence: CASSALIGPEETQYF. The DNA of the CDR3 is TGTGCCAGCAGCGCATTAATCGGTCCCGAAGAGACCCAGTACTTC.

This clonotype showed up just a few times. This chain's CDR3 is CASSQAQVRLSYEQYF. The CDR3 DNA sequence: TGTGCCAGCAGCCAAGCGCAAGTGAGACTATCCTACGAGCAGTACTTC. This chain joins TRBV4-2 and TRBJ2-7; perhaps TRBD2 as D (5 bases). Trimming removed 1 base at V and 1 base at J, with 14 bases between. CDR1 LGHNA and CDR2 YNFKEQ come from the germline V gene. The CDR3 extends over 16 amino acids.

This rearrangement joins TRBV24-1 to TRBJ1-1; TRBD1 agrees at 8 bases. The germline V gene encodes CDR1 KGHDR and CDR2 SFDVKD. There are 13 residues in the CDR3. V lost 3 bases, J lost 9 bases, and 5 bases stayed unmatched. In DNA form, the CDR3 reads TGTGCCACCAGTGATCCGACAGGGGTGAAAGCTTTCTTT. This codes for CATSDPTGVKAFF.

The V call is TRBV29-1, the J call TRBJ2-4, with 10 nucleotides matching TRBD2. This CDR3 is 12 amino acids long. Germline CDR1 reads SQVTM; CDR2 reads ANQGSEA. J was trimmed by 8 bases and V by 5 bases; bases with no gene match: 3. CDR3 bases: TGCAGCGTTAGCGGGGGGGAAGACATTCAGTACTTC. This translates into CSVSGGEDIQYF.

This sequence joins TRBV4-3 and TRBJ1-5; TRBD1 aligns across 7 bases. The germline V gene has CDR1 LGHNA and CDR2 YSLEER. This CDR3 is 14 amino acids long. Trimming took 4 bases from V and 5 from J; bases not matched to a gene: 5. CDR3 amino acids: CASSPTGDDQPQHF. For the CDR3, the DNA is TGCGCCAGCAGCCCAACAGGGGATGATCAGCCCCAGCATTTT.

This clonotype showed up just a few times. The rearrangement uses TRBV7-2 and TRBJ1-2, with D perhaps matching TRBD1 (5 bases). Per germline, CDR1 SGHTA and CDR2 FQGNSA. V lost 5 bases, J lost 8 bases, and 24 bases lay in between. The CDR3 is 16 residues long. The CDR3 protein is CASSTTLGLRGGGYTF. CDR3 sequence (DNA): TGTGCCAGCAGCACTACCCTGGGGCTTAGGGGCGGCGGCTACACCTTC.

This clonotype was observed a few times. The chain carries TRBV5-6 and TRBJ2-5; TRBD1 agrees at 8 bases. Looked up from germline, CDR1 is SGHDT and CDR2 is YYEEEE. The V segment lost 1 base and the J segment 1 base; nucleotides outside the gene matches: 6. The CDR3 length is 16 residues. The CDR3 nucleotides read TGTGCCAGCAGCTTGCTAGGACAGGGCCTCCAAGAGACCCAGTACTTC. This sequence encodes CASSLLGQGLQETQYF.